This TCR beta chain derives from a study of blood T cell repertoires in COVID-19. Across the study: The study drew acute and convalescent COVID-19 samples from the United States, Italy and Spain.

In the original analysis: The assay estimated nucleated cells by amplifying reference gene primers. The data were produced by immunoSEQ multiplex PCR, yet TCRdb's version contains in-frame clones alone and is incomplete. Clone size and the V and J calls come from that table; the DNA yielded D and trimming. Of 250,000 or so clones listed, about nine tenths are singletons. The CDR3 covers 14 residues. Germline V gene data show CDR1 as MNHEY and CDR2 as SVGAGI. V dropped 6 bases and J dropped 2 bases, with 14 bases sitting between them. The sequence derives from a man aged 35 to 55 with active or convalescent COVID-19. The sample taken for sequencing was peripheral blood. The chain joins TRBV6-5 to TRBJ2-7; D perhaps matches TRBD1 (5 bases). The CDR3 DNA follows: TGTGCCAGCAGCACAACGGACATCGCCTACGAGCAGTACTTC. This codes for CASSTTDIAYEQYF.